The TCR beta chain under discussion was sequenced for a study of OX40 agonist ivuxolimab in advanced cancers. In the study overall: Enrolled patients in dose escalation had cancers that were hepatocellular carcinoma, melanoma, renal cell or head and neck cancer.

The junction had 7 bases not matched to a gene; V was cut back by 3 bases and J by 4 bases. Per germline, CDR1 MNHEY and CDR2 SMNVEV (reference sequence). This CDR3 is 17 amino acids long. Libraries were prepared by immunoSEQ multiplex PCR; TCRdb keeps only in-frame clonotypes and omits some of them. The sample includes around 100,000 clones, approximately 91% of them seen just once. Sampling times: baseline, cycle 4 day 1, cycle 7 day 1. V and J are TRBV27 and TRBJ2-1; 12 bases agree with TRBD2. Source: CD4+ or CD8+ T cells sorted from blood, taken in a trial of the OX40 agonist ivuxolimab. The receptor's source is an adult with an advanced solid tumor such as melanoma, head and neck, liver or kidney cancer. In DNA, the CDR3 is TGTGCCAGCAGTTTCCCTACTAGCGGGGGGAAATACAATGAGCAGTTCTTC. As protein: CASSFPTSGGKYNEQFF.